The 21 T cell receptor beta chains below all came from one sample that was sequenced in a study of CD8 T cells in Susac syndrome. cDNA came from about 0.46 to 1 ug RNA primed by random hexamers. Via MiXCR, TCRdb re-called the immunoSEQ multiplex PCR reads, giving one row per CDR3 protein. The repertoire holds about 300,000 distinct CDR3 sequences, with around 85% as singletons. The sample was CD8+ T cells from PBMCs. The receptors derive from a human donor with multiple sclerosis.

CDR3: CASSLDPRDRVRAGANVLTF. CDR3 DNA: TGTGCCAGCAGTTTAGACCCCCGGGACAGGGTCCGCGCTGGGGCCAACGTCCTGACTTTC. The rearrangement uses TRBV28 and TRBJ2-6, with 9 positions matching TRBD1. V lost 2 bases and J lost 2; bases outside the gene matches: 13. Germline V gene sequence: CDR1 MDHEN, CDR2 SYDVKM. The CDR3 totals 20 residues. The complete variable domain, with remaining parts taken from reference TRBV28 and TRBJ2-6, reads DVKVTQSSRYLVKRTGEKVFLECVQDMDHENMFWYRQDPGLGLRLIYFSYDVKMKEKGDIPEGYSVSREKKERFSLILESASTNQTSMYLCASSLDPRDRVRAGANVLTFGAGSRLTVL.

The chain is built from TRBV4-3 and TRBJ1-5; tentatively, D is TRBD1 (5 bases). CDR3 length: 15 amino acids. Trimming removed 2 bases at V and 3 bases at J, with 11 bases between. Germline lookup yields CDR1 LGHNA and CDR2 YSLEER. The CDR3 loop is CASSQSVGDNQPQHF. The CDR3 DNA reads TGCGCCAGCAGCCAATCTGTAGGGGACAATCAGCCCCAGCATTTT.

The chain combines TRBV11-2 with TRBJ2-1; D is unresolved. V was trimmed by 5 bases and J by 6 bases, leaving 17 bases between them. The CDR3 is made up of 15 amino acids. CDR1 and CDR2 (germline): SGHAT, FQNNGV. In nucleotides, the CDR3 is TGTGCCAGCAGCCCCGGACCCCTCAAGGGCAATGAGCAGTTCTTC. Protein: CASSPGPLKGNEQFF.

The rearrangement joins TRBV6-5 to TRBJ2-7; weak D call: TRBD1 (5 bases). This CDR3 is built from 14 residues. The V and J ends lost 0 bases and 3 bases respectively, with 9 bases between them. Germline values: CDR1 MNHEY, CDR2 SVGAGI. CDR3 sequence reads: CASSYSSRVYEQYF. As DNA, the CDR3 is TGTGCCAGCAGTTACTCTAGCAGGGTCTACGAGCAGTACTTC.

The chain is built from TRBV20-1 and TRBJ2-3; a weak D match, TRBD2 (5 bases). Trimming stripped 0 bases from V and 7 bases from J, with 11 bases between. The CDR3 spans 13 residues. Germline lookup yields CDR1 DFQATT and CDR2 SNEGSKA (reference sequence). CDR3 loop: CSARDPRAYTQYF. In nucleotides, the CDR3 is TGCAGTGCTAGAGACCCGCGGGCGTATACGCAGTATTTT.

The J gene is TRBJ2-3, the V gene TRBV19; TRBD1 aligns across 8 bases. The ends lost 6 bases at V and 5 bases at J; junction bases unmatched: 10. The length of the CDR3 is 15 residues. Germline CDR1 and CDR2: LNHDA and SQIVND (reference sequence). The chain's CDR3 is CASRGGQGWEDTQYF. CDR3 nucleotide sequence: TGTGCCAGTAGGGGAGGACAGGGCTGGGAAGATACGCAGTATTTT.

The genes are TRBV25-1 and TRBJ2-1; D is undetermined. The length of the CDR3 is 13 residues. Germline V lookup: CDR1 MGHDK, CDR2 SYGVNS. Trimming stripped 3 bases from V and 9 bases from J, with 12 bases between. The CDR3 DNA sequence: TGTGCCAGCAGTGAGATTGTGGGTGGTGAGCAGTTCTTC. Its translation is CASSEIVGGEQFF.

The J gene is TRBJ1-2, the V gene TRBV5-6, with D unclear. V lost 2 bases to trimming and J lost 8 bases, with 7 bases between them. The CDR3 sequence is 11 residues long. Germline V lookup: CDR1 SGHDT, CDR2 YYEEEE. The CDR3 reads CASSFLLGYTF. Here the CDR3 DNA reads TGTGCCAGCAGCTTTCTCTTGGGCTACACCTTC.

The rearrangement joins TRBV20-1 to TRBJ2-1; 9 nucleotides match TRBD2. V lost 0 bases, J lost 3 bases, and 18 bases stayed unmatched. The CDR3 has 20 residues. The germline gives CDR1 DFQATT, CDR2 SNEGSKA (reference sequence). The CDR3 DNA follows: TGCAGTGCTAGAGATTGGGGCAAGGAGGCTAGCGGGATGGGCTACAATGAGCAGTTCTTC. Amino acid sequence: CSARDWGKEASGMGYNEQFF.

The V call is TRBV15, the J call TRBJ2-1; D unclear. The CDR3 consists of 14 residues. Per the germline V gene, CDR1 is LNHNV and CDR2 is YYDKDF (reference sequence). Trimming stripped 4 bases from V and 1 base from J, with 8 bases between. DNA for the CDR3: TGTGCCACCAGCAATCCCGGTTCCTACAATGAGCAGTTCTTC. It is translated as CATSNPGSYNEQFF.

This rearrangement joins TRBV19 to TRBJ2-2; no reliable D call. Germline V lookup: CDR1 LNHDA, CDR2 SQIVND (reference sequence). V lost 3 bases and J 1 base, leaving 9 bases between the germline ends. This CDR3 contains 15 residues. CDR3 sequence: CASSIFAGNTGELFF. The CDR3 nucleotides read TGTGCCAGTAGTATCTTCGCAGGGAACACCGGGGAGCTGTTTTTT.

The chain is built from TRBV7-7 and TRBJ2-1; 7 bases align to TRBD2. The ends lost 1 base at V and 6 bases at J; junction bases unmatched: 6. Germline CDR1 SSHAT, CDR2 FNYEAQ (reference sequence). The CDR3 spans 15 residues. The CDR3 sequence: CASSLVPAGTNEQFF. CDR3 in DNA: TGTGCCAGCAGCTTAGTGCCAGCGGGAACCAATGAGCAGTTCTTC.

The chain has TRBV19 and TRBJ2-3; D uncertain. The CDR3 covers 11 residues. V shed 5 bases and J shed 4 bases, with 4 bases lying between them. Germline CDR1 is LNHDA and CDR2 is SQIVND (reference sequence). Here the CDR3 reads CASSPPDTQYF. CDR3 DNA sequence: TGTGCCAGTAGTCCCCCAGATACGCAGTATTTT.

This chain links TRBV7-9 with TRBJ2-7; TRBD2 aligns across 7 bases. The germline V gene encodes CDR1 SEHNR and CDR2 FQNEAQ (reference sequence). The CDR3 runs 14 residues. With V trimmed by 6 bases and J by 3 bases, 8 bases remained unmatched. In DNA, the CDR3 is TGTGCCAGCAGTTCGACTAGCACCCTCTACGAGCAGTACTTC. The encoded protein is CASSSTSTLYEQYF.

The chain couples TRBV28 to TRBJ1-1; 9 bases align to TRBD1. After removal of 4 bases from V and 6 bases from J, the junction contained 12 bases not matched to a gene. CDR1 MDHEN and CDR2 SYDVKM come from the germline V gene. This CDR3 is 16 amino acids long. This chain's CDR3 is CASSSRGQGWYAEAFF. The CDR3 region has the DNA TGTGCCAGCAGTTCCCGGGGACAGGGTTGGTACGCTGAAGCTTTCTTT.

The gene calls are TRBV30 and TRBJ2-5; D possibly uses TRBD1 or TRBD2 (5 bases each). This CDR3 contains 12 residues. Germline CDR1 is GTSNPN and CDR2 is SVGIG (reference sequence). Trimming shortened V by 4 bases and J by 2 bases, and 8 bases separated the two germline ends. The CDR3 here is CAWTGPQETQYF. The CDR3 DNA reads as TGTGCCTGGACGGGACCACAAGAGACCCAGTACTTC.

This clonotype occurred a few times. V usage is TRBV7-2 and J usage is TRBJ2-1; 9 bases fit TRBD2. Germline V gene lookup returns CDR1 SGHTA and CDR2 FQGNSA. Trimming cost V 5 bases and J 3 bases; bases outside gene matches: 5. The length of the CDR3 is 15 residues. CDR3 residues: CASSQLAGVYNEQFF. The DNA for the CDR3 is TGTGCCAGCAGCCAGTTAGCGGGGGTCTACAATGAGCAGTTCTTC.

This chain uses TRBV4-2 with TRBJ2-7; 9 bases are a match to TRBD1. V lost 1 base, J lost 6 bases, and 1 base stayed unmatched. CDR1 and CDR2 from the germline V gene are LGHNA and YNFKEQ. The CDR3 spans 13 residues. The CDR3 nucleotides read TGTGCCAGCAGCCAAGGACAGGGGGGCGAGCAGTACTTC. It specifies CASSQGQGGEQYF.

This clonotype came up once. The V gene is TRBV20-1, the J gene TRBJ2-5; D gene uncertain. The CDR3 runs to 14 residues. V shed 0 bases and J shed 3 bases, with 11 bases lying between them. In germline, CDR1 is DFQATT, CDR2 SNEGSKA (reference sequence). CDR3 DNA: TGCAGTGCTAGAGATATCGGAGCCGAAGAGACCCAGTACTTC. As protein: CSARDIGAEETQYF.

The V call is TRBV20-1, the J call TRBJ2-7, with 12 nucleotides matching TRBD2. With V trimmed by 6 bases and J by 5 bases, 8 bases remained unmatched. The CDR3 runs to 14 residues. Per germline, CDR1 DFQATT and CDR2 SNEGSKA (reference sequence). CDR3 sequence: CSARGLAGSDEQYF. In DNA form, the CDR3 reads TGCAGTGCCCGCGGACTAGCGGGGTCCGACGAGCAGTACTTC.

V is TRBV11-2 and J is TRBJ2-7, with D maybe TRBD1 (5 bases). This CDR3 region has 12 residues. Germline CDR1 and CDR2: SGHAT and FQNNGV. Trimming took 6 bases from V and 5 from J, leaving 11 bases between them. The CDR3 DNA is TGTGCCAGCAGTTTGGGGCGTCACGAGCAGTACTTC. This encodes CASSLGRHEQYF.